These T cell receptor beta chains were read from a single sample in a study of shared clonotypes between healthy human individuals. Repertoires were generated with immunoSEQ multiplex PCR, while TCRdb's copy carries only in-frame clones and drops some. Among hundreds of thousands of clones listed, 92% were seen once. Sequences were obtained from naive CD8+ T cells sorted from blood. These TCRs come from a man aged 25-45 years in good health. Both conserved end residues are part of each CDR3. The order of the fields is clone size, D gene, J gene, V gene, CDR3 protein, CDR3 DNA. The D gene is left open where the match is weak. Rows give clone size only sometimes, using once, few, many, or a class for an expanded clone.

. . TRBJ2-7 TRBV19 CASSTNSYEQYF TGTGCCAGTAGTACAAACAGCTACGAGCAGTACTTC
. . TRBJ2-5 TRBV11-2 CASSSRATQETQYF TGTGCCAGCAGCTCTAGAGCGACACAAGAGACCCAGTACTTC
. . TRBJ2-4 TRBV7-2 CASSFTSGVAKNIQYF TGTGCCAGCAGCTTCACCTCCGGGGTCGCCAAAAACATTCAGTACTTC
. . TRBJ1-1 TRBV7-9 CASSLEDRMNTEAFF TGTGCCAGCAGCTTAGAGGACAGAATGAACACTGAAGCTTTCTTT
. . TRBJ2-7 TRBV27 CASSLGSAYEQYF TGTGCCAGCAGTTTGGGGTCCGCCTACGAGCAGTACTTC
. . TRBJ2-5 TRBV7-8 CASANRLLQETQYF TGTGCCAGCGCGAACAGATTATTACAAGAGACCCAGTACTTC
. . TRBJ2-7 TRBV27 CASRTGILNYEREQYF TGTGCCAGCAGGACAGGTATCCTTAACTACGAGCGCGAGCAGTACTTC
. . TRBJ1-5 TRBV28 CASSLKGSNQPQHF TGTGCCAGCAGTTTAAAGGGGAGCAATCAGCCCCAGCATTTT
. . TRBJ2-7 TRBV5-4 CASSFLGDQYF TGTGCCAGCAGCTTCCTCGGAGATCAGTACTTC
few . TRBJ2-5 TRBV19 CASSIVSSETQYF TGTGCCAGTAGTATAGTGAGTAGTGAGACCCAGTACTTC
. TRBD2 TRBJ2-1 TRBV14 CASSSGRGYNEQFF TGTGCCAGCAGTAGCGGGAGGGGTTACAATGAGCAGTTCTTC
. TRBD1 TRBJ1-1 TRBV27 CASSPRGRNTEAFF TGTGCCAGCAGTCCCAGGGGGCGGAACACTGAAGCTTTCTTT
. TRBD1 TRBJ2-7 TRBV27 CASGRTGEWDEQYF TGTGCCAGCGGCCGGACAGGGGAATGGGACGAGCAGTACTTC
. TRBD1 TRBJ2-1 TRBV29-1 CSAGDRASYNEQFF TGCAGCGCTGGCGACAGGGCCAGCTACAATGAGCAGTTCTTC
. . TRBJ2-7 TRBV27 CASRTIRGSSYEQYF TGTGCCAGCAGGACGATAAGGGGCTCCTCCTACGAGCAGTACTTC
. . TRBJ2-7 TRBV29-1 CSVELQGPYEQYF TGCAGCGTTGAATTACAGGGACCCTACGAGCAGTACTTC
. TRBD2 TRBJ2-3 TRBV4-3 CASRLGEGSTDTQYF TGCGCCAGCAGGCTTGGGGAGGGCAGCACAGATACGCAGTATTTT
. . TRBJ1-2 TRBV14 CASSHESRVHGYTF TGTGCCAGCAGCCATGAGTCCAGGGTCCATGGCTACACCTTC
. . TRBJ2-7 TRBV7-6 CASSTRDGSYEQYF TGTGCCAGCAGCACACGGGACGGATCCTACGAGCAGTACTTC
. . TRBJ2-7 TRBV7-9 CASSLALGSDYEQYF TGTGCCAGCAGCTTAGCGCTCGGTAGCGACTACGAGCAGTACTTC
. TRBD2 TRBJ2-7 TRBV10-3 CASSEDSSGSYEQYF TGTGCCAGCAGTGAAGACTCTAGCGGGAGCTACGAGCAGTACTTC
. . TRBJ1-5 TRBV5-1 CASSSGTSNQPQHF TGCGCCAGCAGCTCCGGGACATCGAATCAGCCCCAGCATTTT
once . TRBJ2-7 TRBV7-9 CASSSGTRGYEQYF TGTGCCAGCAGCTCGGGTACTCGCGGCTACGAGCAGTACTTC
once . TRBJ2-7 TRBV10-3 CATTLGDFYEQYF TGTGCCACAACTCTCGGTGACTTCTACGAGCAGTACTTC
. TRBD2 TRBJ2-1 TRBV5-8 CASSLGAIAGYNEQFF TGTGCCAGCAGCTTGGGAGCAATAGCGGGCTACAATGAGCAGTTCTTC
. . TRBJ2-7 TRBV4-1 CASSQDNRGFGVWEQYF TGCGCCAGCAGCCAAGATAATCGGGGTTTTGGAGTTTGGGAGCAGTACTTC
. . TRBJ1-2 TRBV28 CASSGPIGGYTF TGTGCCAGCAGTGGACCCATAGGTGGCTACACCTTC
. TRBD1 TRBJ2-7 TRBV27 CASSPGTGGSEQYF TGTGCCAGCAGTCCAGGGACAGGGGGCTCCGAGCAGTACTTC
. TRBD2 TRBJ2-5 TRBV6-5 CASRLLAGVKETQYF TGTGCCAGCAGACTCCTAGCGGGGGTAAAAGAGACCCAGTACTTC
. TRBD1 TRBJ2-1 TRBV9 CASSVSDRGSLNEQFF TGTGCCAGCAGCGTTTCAGACAGGGGGAGCCTCAATGAGCAGTTCTTC
. TRBD1 TRBJ2-3 TRBV28 CASSPHRGRTDTQYF TGTGCCAGCAGTCCTCACAGGGGTCGCACAGATACGCAGTATTTT
. . TRBJ2-3 TRBV7-9 CASSLAEPSTDTQYF TGTGCCAGCAGCTTAGCGGAGCCTAGCACAGATACGCAGTATTTT
. . TRBJ1-2 TRBV6-5 CASSWGIGNYGYTF TGTGCCAGCAGTTGGGGGATTGGCAACTATGGCTACACCTTC
once TRBD2 TRBJ2-3 TRBV6-5 CASSSPGLADTDTQYF TGTGCCAGCAGTTCCCCGGGACTAGCGGACACAGATACGCAGTATTTT
. . TRBJ2-7 TRBV13 CASSTRGARSSYEQYF TGTGCCAGCAGTACCCGTGGGGCGCGCAGCTCCTACGAGCAGTACTTC
once . TRBJ2-3 TRBV11-2 CASSLGGRPSTDTQYF TGTGCCAGCAGCTTAGGAGGTCGACCTAGCACAGATACGCAGTATTTT
. . TRBJ1-2 TRBV25-1 CASSSYRFYGYTF TGTGCCAGCAGTAGTTACAGGTTCTATGGCTACACCTTC
. . TRBJ1-5 TRBV7-8 CASSPTPGGPDQHF TGTGCCAGCAGCCCCACCCCGGGGGGACCTGATCAGCATTTT
. TRBD1 TRBJ2-5 TRBV2 CASSEGHRGETQYF TGTGCCAGCAGTGAAGGGCACAGGGGAGAGACCCAGTACTTC
. TRBD2 TRBJ2-1 TRBV7-6 CASSGVAGGNEQFF TGTGCCAGCAGCGGGGTAGCGGGAGGAAATGAGCAGTTCTTC
. . TRBJ2-3 TRBV9 CASSVPAYTDTQYF TGTGCCAGCAGCGTACCGGCTTACACAGATACGCAGTATTTT
. TRBD2 TRBJ2-2 TRBV4-2 CASSHGTSGRATGELFF TGTGCCAGCAGCCACGGGACTAGCGGGAGAGCCACCGGGGAGCTGTTTTTT
. . TRBJ2-1 TRBV11-2 CASSLVGGRVDEQFF TGTGCCAGCAGCTTAGTTGGCGGCAGAGTGGATGAGCAGTTCTTC
. . TRBJ2-2 TRBV9 CASSVESGTGELFF TGTGCCAGCAGCGTAGAATCGGGCACCGGGGAGCTGTTTTTT
. . TRBJ1-2 TRBV7-9 CASSSSTGNGYTF TGTGCCAGCAGCTCCTCTACAGGGAATGGCTACACCTTC